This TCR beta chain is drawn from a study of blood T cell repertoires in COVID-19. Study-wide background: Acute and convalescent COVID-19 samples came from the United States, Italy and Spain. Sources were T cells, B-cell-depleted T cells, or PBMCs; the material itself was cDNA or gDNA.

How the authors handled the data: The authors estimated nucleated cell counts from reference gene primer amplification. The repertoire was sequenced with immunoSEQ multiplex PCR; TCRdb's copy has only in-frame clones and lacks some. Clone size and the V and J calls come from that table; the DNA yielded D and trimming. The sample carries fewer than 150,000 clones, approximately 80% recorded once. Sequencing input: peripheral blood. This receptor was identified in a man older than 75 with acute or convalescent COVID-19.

CDR3 region: CASTRDRGSPLHF. The CDR3 bases are TGTGCCAGCACCCGGGACAGGGGTTCACCCCTCCACTTT. The V gene is TRBV2, the J gene TRBJ1-6; TRBD1 aligns across 10 bases. The CDR3 covers 13 residues. Germline lookup yields CDR1 SNHLY and CDR2 FYNNEI. V lost 7 bases, J lost 9 bases, and 3 bases stayed unmatched.